Sequencing of this T cell receptor beta chain was carried out in a study of a mutant IDH1 vaccine in newly diagnosed glioma. Time point: week 47, end of study. The vaccine gave 300 ug of a 20-mer mutant IDH1 peptide subcutaneously per dose. Points on this clone: Its antigen is not identified.

General study results and limits: Vaccination elicited immune responses in 93.3% of patients.

Repertoires were generated with immunoSEQ multiplex PCR, while TCRdb's copy carries only in-frame clones and drops some. Of about 23,000 clones in the sample, roughly 83% were seen once. The V gene's germline CDR1 is MNHEY and CDR2 SMNVEV (reference sequence). The CDR3 contains 16 residues. The V segment lost 5 bases and the J segment 8 bases; nucleotides outside the gene matches: 14. The source was PBMCs, collected from a glioma patient whose treatment included an IDH1 peptide vaccine. This receptor was obtained from a man in his forties with glioma. The rearrangement links TRBV27 to TRBJ2-3; 9 nucleotides line up with TRBD2. CDR3 sequence reads: CASSIGLAPSWGTQYF. DNA for the CDR3: TGTGCCAGCAGTATCGGACTAGCGCCTTCCTGGGGTACGCAGTATTTT.